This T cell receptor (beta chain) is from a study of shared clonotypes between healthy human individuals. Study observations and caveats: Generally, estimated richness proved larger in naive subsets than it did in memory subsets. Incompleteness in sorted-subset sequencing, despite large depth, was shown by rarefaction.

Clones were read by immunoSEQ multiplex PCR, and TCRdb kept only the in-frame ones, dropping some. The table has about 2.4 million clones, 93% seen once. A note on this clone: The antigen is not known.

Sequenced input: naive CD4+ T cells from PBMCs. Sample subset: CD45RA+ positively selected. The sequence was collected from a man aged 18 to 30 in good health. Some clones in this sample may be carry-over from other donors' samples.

CDR3: CASSIDLGGEQYF. The DNA of the CDR3 is TGTGCCAGCAGTATCGACCTAGGAGGCGAGCAGTACTTC. The chain is built from TRBV6-4 and TRBJ2-7, with TRBD2 as a possible D gene (5 bases). Per germline, CDR1 MRHNA and CDR2 SNTAGT. This CDR3 is built from 13 residues. V dropped 5 bases and J dropped 6 bases, with 14 bases sitting between them.